This TCR beta chain appears in the sequencing data of a study of T cell responses to AZD1222 COVID-19 vaccine. General observations from the study: Spike-specific TCR depth and breadth grew after two AZD1222 doses. Baseline testing showed seropositivity in only six or seven AZD1222 recipients.

The repertoire was sequenced with immunoSEQ multiplex PCR; TCRdb's copy has only in-frame clones and lacks some. There are some 120,000 clones in the sample; about 88% occur only once, and approximately 9.4% lies in the top ten. The V end lost 1 base, the J end lost 4 bases, and 7 bases lay between the germline ends. The CDR3 has 13 residues. Only one count was recorded for this clone. Its target is not known. This clonotype was obtained from an adult who received the AZD1222 COVID-19 vaccine. This rearrangement joins TRBV12-3 or TRBV12-4 to TRBJ1-2; D uncertain. The source was peripheral blood, collected 28 days after the second AZD1222 dose. The CDR3 DNA reads TGTGCCAGCAGTTTAGGCAGATCCTATGGCTACACCTTC. It translates to CASSLGRSYGYTF.